The T cell receptor beta chain described here comes from a study of technical replicates of blood from a handful of donors. Here immunoSEQ multiplex PCR was the method, and the copy in TCRdb shows in-frame clones only, minus some. The table shows just over 80,000 clones, with about 96% occurring only once. V was cut by 3 bases and J by 1 base, with 15 bases left in between. The V gene's germline CDR1 is SQVTM and CDR2 ANQGSEA. The CDR3 loop spans 15 amino acids. This TCR derives from a human donor in good health. This chain links TRBV29-1 with TRBJ1-1, with D possibly TRBD1 on 5 matching bases. Sequencing used T cells isolated from PBMCs. CDR3 amino acids: CSVDPGGRQNTEAFF. CDR3 nucleotide sequence: TGCAGCGTTGACCCCGGGGGACGCCAGAACACTGAAGCTTTCTTT.